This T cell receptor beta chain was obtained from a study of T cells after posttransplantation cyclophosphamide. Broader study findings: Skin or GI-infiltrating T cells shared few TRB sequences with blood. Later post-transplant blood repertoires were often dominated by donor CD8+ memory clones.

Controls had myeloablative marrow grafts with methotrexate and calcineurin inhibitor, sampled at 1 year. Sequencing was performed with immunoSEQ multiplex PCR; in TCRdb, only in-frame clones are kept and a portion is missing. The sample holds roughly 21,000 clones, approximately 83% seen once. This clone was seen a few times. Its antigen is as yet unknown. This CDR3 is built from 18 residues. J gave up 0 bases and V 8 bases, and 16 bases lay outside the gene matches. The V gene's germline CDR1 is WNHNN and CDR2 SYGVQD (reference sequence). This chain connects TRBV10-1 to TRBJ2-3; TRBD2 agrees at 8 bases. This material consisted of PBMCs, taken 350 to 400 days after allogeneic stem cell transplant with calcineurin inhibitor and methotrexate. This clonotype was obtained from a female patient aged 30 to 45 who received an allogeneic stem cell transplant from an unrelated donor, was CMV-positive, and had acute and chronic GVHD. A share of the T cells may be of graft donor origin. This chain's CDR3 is CASRVTPQGTRSTDTQYF. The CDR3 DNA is TGCGCCAGCCGCGTAACCCCCCAAGGGACTAGGAGCACAGATACGCAGTATTTT.